Listed here are 10 T cell receptor beta chains from one sample, sequenced in a study of graft-versus-host responses after intestinal transplantation. This table comes from immunoSEQ multiplex PCR, and its TCRdb copy is limited to in-frame clones, with some not included. The sample has approximately 80,000 clones, 85% to 90% seen once. No antigen is known for these receptors. The sequencing here drew on unstimulated CD4+ T cells sorted from spleen or lymph node cells, taken before intestinal transplant. The origin of the receptors is a human donor who received an intestinal transplant.

The chain has TRBV28 and TRBJ1-5, with D possibly matching TRBD1 (5 bases). Trimming stripped 2 bases from V and 7 bases from J, with 9 bases between. Germline V gives CDR1 MDHEN, CDR2 SYDVKM. The CDR3 is made up of 13 amino acids. The CDR3 here is CASSLQGGQPQHF. For the CDR3, the DNA is TGTGCCAGCAGTTTACAGGGAGGCCAGCCCCAGCATTTT. Full variable domain (rest looked up from reference TRBV28 and TRBJ1-5): DVKVTQSSRYLVKRTGEKVFLECVQDMDHENMFWYRQDPGLGLRLIYFSYDVKMKEKGDIPEGYSVSREKKERFSLILESASTNQTSMYLCASSLQGGQPQHFGDGTRLSIL.

This clone was detected once. The J gene is TRBJ2-7, the V gene TRBV5-1; possible D gene TRBD1, 5 bases. Trimming left V 0 bases short and J 6 bases short, with 10 bases between. This CDR3 has 13 amino acids. Per germline, CDR1 SGHRS and CDR2 YFSETQ. The CDR3 loop reads CASSLARDREQYF. For the CDR3, the DNA is TGCGCCAGCAGCTTGGCCAGGGATCGCGAGCAGTACTTC.

The rearrangement uses TRBV7-8 and TRBJ2-7, with 9 nucleotides matching TRBD2. CDR1 SGHVS and CDR2 FQNEAQ come from the germline V gene. There are 14 residues in the CDR3. V lost 1 base to trimming and J lost 3 bases; unmatched junction nucleotides: 1. CDR3 residues: CASSLELAGYEQYF. CDR3 nucleotide sequence: TGTGCCAGCAGCTTAGAACTAGCGGGCTACGAGCAGTACTTC.

This clone was observed once. The chain is built from TRBV14 and TRBJ2-3, with a possible D match to TRBD1 (5 bases). Germline-derived CDR1 and CDR2 are SGHDN and FVKESK. The CDR3 totals 13 residues. Deletions cut 0 bases from V and 14 bases from J, with 15 bases between. CDR3 nucleotide sequence: TGTGCCAGCAGCCAAGATGGCAGGGTTTCAAGGTATTTT. The encoded protein is CASSQDGRVSRYF.

V usage is TRBV7-2 and J usage is TRBJ2-1, with TRBD2 matching over 15 bases. Germline lookup yields CDR1 SGHTA and CDR2 FQGNSA. V was clipped by 6 bases and J by 2 bases; unmatched bases: 8. The CDR3 is made up of 18 amino acids. CDR3 sequence: CASSHPGLAGGTYNEQFF. As DNA, the CDR3 is TGTGCCAGCAGTCATCCGGGACTAGCGGGAGGTACCTACAATGAGCAGTTCTTC.

This chain links TRBV6-1 with TRBJ2-7; 7 bases agree with TRBD1. The ends lost 3 bases at V and 6 bases at J; junction bases unmatched: 2. Germline lookup yields CDR1 MNHNS and CDR2 SASEGT. This CDR3 comprises 12 residues. The CDR3 here is CASSETGFEQYF. The DNA of the CDR3 is TGTGCCAGCAGTGAGACAGGGTTCGAGCAGTACTTC.

This chain joins TRBV5-8 and TRBJ2-5; TRBD1 is a possible D gene (6 bases). This CDR3 is built from 15 residues. V was cut by 0 bases and J by 5 bases, with 14 bases left in between. Germline-derived CDR1 and CDR2 are SGHTS and YDEGEE. The CDR3 region has the DNA TGTGCCAGCAGCTTGGCCAGGGGACCCGGGGAGACCCAGTACTTC. Residues: CASSLARGPGETQYF.

The chain couples TRBV18 to TRBJ1-3; 7 positions agree with TRBD1. Germline assignment: CDR1 KGHSH and CDR2 LQKENI. V was pared by 1 base and J by 0 bases, with 6 bases of the junction left unmatched. This CDR3 region has 17 residues. The CDR3 DNA sequence: TGTGCCAGCTCACCACGACAGGGAGATGGCTCTGGAAACACCATATATTTT. Translated: CASSPRQGDGSGNTIYF.

CDR3: CASSLGRKVGVRIQYF. Written as DNA, the CDR3 is TGTGCCAGCAGCTTGGGGCGCAAGGTGGGCGTTAGGATTCAGTACTTC. The chain has TRBV5-8 and TRBJ2-4; D remains unclear. This CDR3 region has 16 residues. Germline V gives CDR1 SGHTS, CDR2 YDEGEE. V lost 0 bases, J lost 10 bases, and 20 bases lay in between.

The chain links TRBV2 to TRBJ2-7, with D maybe TRBD1 (6 bases). The CDR3 runs to 15 residues. CDR1 is SNHLY and CDR2 is FYNNEI in the germline V gene. Trimming removed 3 bases at V and 2 bases at J, with 14 bases between. The CDR3 nucleotides read TGTGCCAGCAGTGATGGGGTACAGGGAGCCTACGAGCAGTACTTC. Protein sequence: CASSDGVQGAYEQYF.